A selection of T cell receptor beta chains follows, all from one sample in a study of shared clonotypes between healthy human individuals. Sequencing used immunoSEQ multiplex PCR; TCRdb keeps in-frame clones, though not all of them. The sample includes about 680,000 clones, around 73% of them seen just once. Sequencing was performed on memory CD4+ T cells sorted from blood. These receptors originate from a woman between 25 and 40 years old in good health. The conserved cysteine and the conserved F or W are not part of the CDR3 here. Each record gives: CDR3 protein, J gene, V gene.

AWCAAFNEKLF	TRBJ1-4	TRBV30
ASSSARGGALADTQY	TRBJ2-3	TRBV27
ASSTRDREGSYNEQF	TRBJ2-1	TRBV25-1
AISPGQGAGADTQY	TRBJ2-3	TRBV10-3
ASSERTSWAPTPFDSYNEQF	TRBJ2-1	TRBV2
ASRGTGNLAGANVLT	TRBJ2-6	TRBV2
ASSLLGSDGYT	TRBJ1-2	TRBV7-9
ASSEGIAGSDTQY	TRBJ2-3	TRBV6-1
ASSRGTVGTEAF	TRBJ1-1	TRBV5-1
ASSLGIFGNYGYT	TRBJ1-2	TRBV28
ASSDGGIGWETQY	TRBJ2-5	TRBV6-1
ASSLGFPDWATDTQY	TRBJ2-3	TRBV7-8
ASRVGESYNEQF	TRBJ2-1	TRBV5-1